The T cell receptor (beta chain) under discussion was sequenced for a study of CD8+ T cells in alopecia areata. The CDR3 has 15 residues. Trimming removed 1 base at V and 1 base at J, with 10 bases between. From germline, CDR1 is LGHNT and CDR2 FRNRAP. Treatment in this sample: oral pan-JAK inhibitor, 5-10 mg twice daily. Study-level results: Lesional scalp, notably in alopecia totalis/universalis, had clonality above that of normal scalp.

Note on this clone: Its antigen is undetermined.

Isolated RNA was reverse transcribed into cDNA used as the sequencing template. Assay used: immunoSEQ multiplex PCR; TCRdb lists only in-frame clones, some missing. This sample has approximately 200,000 clones, with 55% to 75% found just once. The chain couples TRBV12-5 to TRBJ1-1, with D perhaps TRBD1 (5 bases). The input for sequencing was CD4+ T cells sorted from blood, taken at week 24, from a patient treated with tofacitinib. The receptor's source is a human donor with alopecia areata. The CDR3 reads CASGLGSGTNTEAFF. In DNA, the CDR3 is TGTGCTAGTGGTTTGGGTTCAGGGACGAACACTGAAGCTTTCTTT.